These 17 T cell receptor beta chains came from one sample sequenced in a study of CD8+ T cells in alopecia areata. The treatment was: oral pan-JAK inhibitor, 5-10 mg twice daily. After isolation, RNA underwent reverse transcription to generate cDNA as the sequencing template. Using immunoSEQ multiplex PCR, the repertoire was profiled, and TCRdb retains in-frame clones only, with some absent. The sample has roughly 220,000 clones; roughly 66% are singletons. Source: CD4+ T cells sorted from blood, taken at approximately week 42, from a patient treated with tofacitinib. All receptors derive from a human donor with alopecia areata.

This clone was counted a single time. The V call is TRBV29-1, the J call TRBJ1-4, with 7 nucleotides matching TRBD1. The length of the CDR3 is 15 residues. The junction had 8 bases not matched to a gene; V was cut back by 0 bases and J by 7 bases. Germline V gene sequence: CDR1 SQVTM, CDR2 ANQGSEA. The CDR3 nucleotides read TGCAGCGTTGAAGAGCTGGCAGGGGGGAGTGAAAAACTGTTTTTT. This translates into CSVEELAGGSEKLFF.

The V call is TRBV18, the J call TRBJ1-6; D unresolved. V was cut by 0 bases and J by 9 bases, with 9 bases left in between. Germline CDR1 reads KGHSH; CDR2 reads LQKENI. The CDR3 runs to 14 residues. This CDR3 reads CASSPPSEGSPLHF. DNA for the CDR3: TGTGCCAGCTCACCACCGAGCGAGGGTTCACCCCTCCACTTT.

The table lists this clone with a count of one. This chain links TRBV25-1 with TRBJ1-6; TRBD1 matches at 8 bases. Losses at the gene ends were 6 bases for V and 6 bases for J; bases not matched to a gene: 4. The CDR3 contains 14 residues. The germline V gene encodes CDR1 MGHDK and CDR2 SYGVNS. CDR3 coding DNA: TGTGCCAGCAGCCCCGGACAGGGTAATTCACCCCTCCACTTT. Its translation: CASSPGQGNSPLHF.

The V call is TRBV29-1, the J call TRBJ1-1; D call uncertain. CDR3 length equals 10 residues. The V and J ends lost 8 bases and 4 bases respectively, with 8 bases between them. In germline, CDR1 is SQVTM, CDR2 ANQGSEA. In nucleotides, the CDR3 is TGCAGCCCCGCGATCACTGAAGCTTTCTTT. This encodes CSPAITEAFF.

As concerns this clone: The sample contains more than one DNA sequence encoding this CDR3. The chain is built from TRBV5-4 and TRBJ2-7, with D possibly being TRBD1 (5 bases). Germline CDR1 reads SGHNT; CDR2 reads YYREEE (reference sequence). The CDR3 covers 12 residues. V was trimmed by 0 bases and J by 4 bases, leaving 5 bases between them. CDR3 nucleotide sequence: TGTGCCAGCAGCTTGGAGGGGTACGAGCAGTACTTC. It is translated as CASSLEGYEQYF.

This rearrangement joins TRBV25-1 to TRBJ2-5; maybe TRBD1 (5 bases). The germline gives CDR1 MGHDK, CDR2 SYGVNS. V lost 5 bases, J lost 1 base, and 11 bases lay in between. This CDR3 contains 14 residues. The CDR3, as DNA: TGTGCCAGCAGTTCATCAGGGCCCCAAGAGACCCAGTACTTC. Translation gives CASSSSGPQETQYF.

The rearrangement links TRBV2 to TRBJ2-5; the match to TRBD1 covers 8 bases. Germline V gene data show CDR1 as SNHLY and CDR2 as FYNNEI. The CDR3 has 13 residues. Losses at the gene ends were 6 bases for V and 4 bases for J; bases not matched to a gene: 4. In nucleotides, the CDR3 is TGTGCCAGCAGGGACAGGGTGGGAGAGACCCAGTACTTC. Protein product: CASRDRVGETQYF.

The chain has TRBV10-3 and TRBJ2-3; 12 bases are shared with TRBD2. Germline CDR1 ENHRY, CDR2 SYGVKD. J gave up 3 bases and V 6 bases, and 4 bases lay outside the gene matches. The CDR3 is 15 amino acids. This CDR3 reads CAIRDGLAGTDTQYF. The CDR3 DNA follows: TGTGCCATCAGGGACGGACTAGCGGGGACAGATACGCAGTATTTT.

This clone was recorded a few times. V and J are TRBV7-2 and TRBJ2-3; 12 nucleotides agree with TRBD2. Germline CDR1 is SGHTA and CDR2 is FQGNSA. With 5 bases clipped from V and 5 bases from J, the junction kept 8 bases outside the gene matches. The CDR3 covers 16 residues. The CDR3 reads CASSPRLAGAGDTQYF. The DNA for the CDR3 is TGTGCCAGCAGCCCACGACTAGCGGGGGCGGGAGATACGCAGTATTTT. Variable domain in full (rest from reference TRBV7-2 and TRBJ2-3): GAGVSQSPSNKVTEKGKDVELRCDPISGHTALYWYRQSLGQGLEFLIYFQGNSAPDKSGLPSDRFSAERTGGSVSTLTIQRTQQEDSAVYLCASSPRLAGAGDTQYFGPGTRLTVL.

V usage is TRBV4-2 and J usage is TRBJ2-2, with TRBD2 matching over 10 bases. The CDR3 runs 16 residues. J lost 7 bases, V lost 3 bases, and 8 bases had no gene match. Germline CDR1 and CDR2: LGHNA and YNFKEQ. The CDR3 reads CASSHDSGGIIGELFF. The CDR3 region has the DNA TGTGCCAGCAGCCATGATAGCGGGGGGATAATCGGGGAGCTGTTTTTT.

There are a few counts of this clone. The chain recombines TRBV7-6 with TRBJ2-1, with 14 bases fitting TRBD2. The CDR3 extends over 16 amino acids. Germline V gene sequence: CDR1 SGHVS, CDR2 FNYEAQ. The junction had 10 bases not matched to a gene; V was cut back by 7 bases and J by 8 bases. The CDR3: CASTLGLAGGRDEQFF. The CDR3 bases are TGTGCCAGCACCCTAGGACTAGCGGGGGGTAGAGATGAGCAGTTCTTC.

This clone was observed a few times. This rearrangement joins TRBV30 to TRBJ1-6; D is perhaps TRBD1 (5 bases). Trimming cost V 8 bases and J 6 bases, with 20 bases left between them. The germline V gene encodes CDR1 GTSNPN and CDR2 SVGIG (reference sequence). This CDR3 region has 15 residues. The CDR3 here is CAGTPLRGGNSPLHF. The CDR3 DNA sequence: TGTGCCGGAACACCCCTGCGGGGGGGTAATTCACCCCTCCACTTT. Full variable domain (remainder filled in from reference TRBV30 and TRBJ1-6): SQTIHQWPATLVQPVGSPLSLECTVEGTSNPNLYWYRQAAGRGLQLLFYSVGIGQISSEVPQNLSASRPQDRQFILSSKKLLLSDSGFYLCAGTPLRGGNSPLHFGNGTRLTVT.

This clone has just a few counts. The rearrangement joins TRBV7-2 to TRBJ2-7; the match to TRBD1 covers 11 bases. With 1 base clipped from V and 3 bases from J, the junction kept 2 bases outside the gene matches. The length of the CDR3 is 15 residues. Germline assignment: CDR1 SGHTA and CDR2 FQGNSA. The CDR3 protein is CASSLGDRGFYEQYF. CDR3 nucleotide sequence: TGTGCCAGCAGCTTAGGGGACAGGGGGTTCTACGAGCAGTACTTC.

The chain is built from TRBV30 and TRBJ1-1, with D possibly TRBD1 on 5 matching bases. The CDR3 length is 15 residues. Germline V gene sequence: CDR1 GTSNPN, CDR2 SVGIG (reference sequence). The germline V and J ends were trimmed by 5 bases and 3 bases, with 19 bases remaining between them. The CDR3 region is CAWSTLRGAYTEAFF. The CDR3 DNA reads TGTGCCTGGTCAACCCTCCGAGGGGCTTACACTGAAGCTTTCTTT.

This clone is a singleton in its sample. The chain links TRBV5-6 to TRBJ1-5, with 7 bases aligning to TRBD1. The germline V gene has CDR1 SGHDT and CDR2 YYEEEE. This CDR3 is 16 amino acids long. The ends lost 0 bases at V and 2 bases at J; junction bases unmatched: 5. CDR3 nucleotide sequence: TGTGCCAGCAGCTTGGGACAGGGAGGAGGCAATCAGCCCCAGCATTTT. This encodes CASSLGQGGGNQPQHF.

This clone was counted only a few times. V gene TRBV29-1 combines with J gene TRBJ1-1, with D uncertain. The CDR3 length is 15 residues. Trimming took off 4 bases at V and 3 bases at J, with 18 bases between the two ends. The germline V gene encodes CDR1 SQVTM and CDR2 ANQGSEA. The CDR3 is CSVVPKMRLDTEAFF. The CDR3 nucleotides are TGCAGCGTTGTCCCTAAGATGCGGTTGGACACTGAAGCTTTCTTT. The whole variable domain, remainder taken from reference TRBV29-1 and TRBJ1-1, is SAVISQKPSRDICQRGTSLTIQCQVDSQVTMMFWYRQQPGQSLTLIATANQGSEATYESGFVIDKFPISRPNLTFSTLTVSNMSPEDSSIYLCSVVPKMRLDTEAFFGQGTRLTVV.

The gene calls are TRBV7-2 and TRBJ2-3, with 7 bases fitting TRBD2. The CDR3 totals 15 residues. The V segment lost 2 bases and the J segment 2 bases; nucleotides outside the gene matches: 4. Germline CDR1 reads SGHTA; CDR2 reads FQGNSA. This CDR3 reads CASSLLGDYTDTQYF. The CDR3 DNA reads as TGTGCCAGCAGCTTACTAGGGGACTACACAGATACGCAGTATTTT.